This TCR beta chain emerged from a study of T cell responses to AZD1222 COVID-19 vaccine. Study outcomes and limitations: Regions left unmutated in variants are reportedly the target of nearly half of spike-specific TCRs. Spike-specific TCR depth and breadth grew after two AZD1222 doses.

As for this clone: Its cognate antigen is unknown.

Germline loops: CDR1 MGHRA, CDR2 YSYEKL. Trimming cost V 5 bases and J 0 bases, with 17 bases left between them. The length of the CDR3 is 16 residues. Assay used: immunoSEQ multiplex PCR; TCRdb lists only in-frame clones, some missing. Here the sample spans 100,000 to 150,000 clones, just over 85% being singletons. V is TRBV4-1 and J is TRBJ2-7; the D gene could be TRBD1 or TRBD2 (5 bases each). The origin of this receptor is an adult in good health. The sample here was peripheral blood, taken on day 0 of AZD1222 vaccination. CDR3 coding DNA: TGCGCCAGCAGCTCCGAGGGGAGCGGCTCCTCCTACGAGCAGTACTTC. This encodes CASSSEGSGSSYEQYF.